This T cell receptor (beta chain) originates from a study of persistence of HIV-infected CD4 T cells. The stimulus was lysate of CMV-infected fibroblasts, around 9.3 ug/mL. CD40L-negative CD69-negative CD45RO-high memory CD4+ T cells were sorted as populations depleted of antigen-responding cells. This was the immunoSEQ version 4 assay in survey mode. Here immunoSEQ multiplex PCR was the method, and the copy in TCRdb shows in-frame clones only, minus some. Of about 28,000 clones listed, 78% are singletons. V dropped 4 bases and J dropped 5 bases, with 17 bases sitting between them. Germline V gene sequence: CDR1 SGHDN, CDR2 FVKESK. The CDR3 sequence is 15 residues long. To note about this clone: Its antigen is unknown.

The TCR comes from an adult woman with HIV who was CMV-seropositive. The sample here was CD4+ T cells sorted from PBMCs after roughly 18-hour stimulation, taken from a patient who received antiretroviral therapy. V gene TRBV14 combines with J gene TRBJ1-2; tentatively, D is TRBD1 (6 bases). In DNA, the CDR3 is TGTGCCAGCAGCCCTTGGGTGGGGGCTCAATATGGCTACACCTTC. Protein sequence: CASSPWVGAQYGYTF.